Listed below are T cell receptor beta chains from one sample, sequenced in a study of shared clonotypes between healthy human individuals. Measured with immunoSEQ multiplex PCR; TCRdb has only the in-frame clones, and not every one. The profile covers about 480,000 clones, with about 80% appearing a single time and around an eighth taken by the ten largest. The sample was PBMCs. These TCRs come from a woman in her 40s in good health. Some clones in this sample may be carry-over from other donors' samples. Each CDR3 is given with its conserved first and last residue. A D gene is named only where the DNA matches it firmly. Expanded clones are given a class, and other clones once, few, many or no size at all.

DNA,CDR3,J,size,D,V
TGCAGCGTTCTGGAAGCTGCTCGGTCACCCCTCCACTTT,CSVLEAARSPLHF,TRBJ1-6,.,.,TRBV29-1
TGCGCCAGCAGCTTGGACGGGGGCGCTTCTCAGCCCCAGCATTTT,CASSLDGGASQPQHF,TRBJ1-5,once,.,TRBV5-1
TGTGCCAGCAGTGATAACAGCAACTATGGCTACACCTTC,CASSDNSNYGYTF,TRBJ1-2,many,.,TRBV2
TGTGCCAGCAGCCGGACTAGCGCGGAAGAGACCCAGTACTTC,CASSRTSAEETQYF,TRBJ2-5,.,TRBD2,TRBV7-7
TGTGCCAGCAGCCGGAGTGCCATGAACACTGAAGCTTTCTTT,CASSRSAMNTEAFF,TRBJ1-1,.,.,TRBV7-2
TGTGCCATCAGTGAGTACCGGGACAGGGGGAACTATGGCTACACCTTC,CAISEYRDRGNYGYTF,TRBJ1-2,.,TRBD1,TRBV10-3
TGCGCCAGCAGAGTGTCTGGGAGCGTGGCCTACAATGAGCAGTTCTTC,CASRVSGSVAYNEQFF,TRBJ2-1,once,.,TRBV5-1
TGTGCCAGCAGCTCTAGGACTAGCGGGAGTGTAGATACGCAGTATTTT,CASSSRTSGSVDTQYF,TRBJ2-3,.,TRBD2,TRBV7-2
TGCAGCGCCAAAGTAGCGGCAGACTCCTACGAGCAGTACTTC,CSAKVAADSYEQYF,TRBJ2-7,.,.,TRBV29-1
TGTGCCAGTACGGACAGGGGGCGCCTGAACACTGAAGCTTTCTTT,CASTDRGRLNTEAFF,TRBJ1-1,once,TRBD1,TRBV19
TGCGCCAGCAGCTTGGGACAAGACATGGGCGAAGCTTTCTTT,CASSLGQDMGEAFF,TRBJ1-1,few,.,TRBV5-1
TGTGCCAGTAGTATTGAGGTCGGGACAGGCCAAGAGACCCAGTACTTC,CASSIEVGTGQETQYF,TRBJ2-5,.,TRBD1,TRBV19
TGCGCCAGCAGCTTGGGACCTAGACAAAACACCGGGGAGCTGTTTTTT,CASSLGPRQNTGELFF,TRBJ2-2,.,.,TRBV5-1
TGTGCCAGCAGCCAAATTGGGGGCACGACTAGCGGGGAAGAGACCCAGTACTTC,CASSQIGGTTSGEETQYF,TRBJ2-5,.,TRBD2,TRBV7-3
TGCGCCAGCAGCGCCTCACTAGCGGGCACAACTAATGAGCAGTTCTTC,CASSASLAGTTNEQFF,TRBJ2-1,.,TRBD2,TRBV5-1
TGTGCCAGCAGTTTATTAAATGGCCTGGGGCCCCAGCATTTT,CASSLLNGLGPQHF,TRBJ1-5,.,.,TRBV28
TGTGCCACCTGGAGTAGCGGAGATACGCAGTATTTT,CATWSSGDTQYF,TRBJ2-3,once,.,TRBV6-5
TGCGCCAGCAGCCAACTTACCCGCGGGATTGGTGATACGCAGTATTTT,CASSQLTRGIGDTQYF,TRBJ2-3,.,.,TRBV4-1
TGCGCCAGCAGCTTGGCCGGAGTCAGCACAGATACGCAGTATTTT,CASSLAGVSTDTQYF,TRBJ2-3,.,.,TRBV5-1
TGTGCCAGTAGTACAGGGGATGGTCTGACCAACGTCCTGACTTTC,CASSTGDGLTNVLTF,TRBJ2-6,.,.,TRBV19
TGTGCCAGCAGTTCCGGGAACTATGGCTACACCTTC,CASSSGNYGYTF,TRBJ1-2,.,.,TRBV6-5
TGTGCCAGCAGCGTAGGGTCGGCGAGGGCCGGCACCGGGGAGCTGTTTTTT,CASSVGSARAGTGELFF,TRBJ2-2,.,.,TRBV9
TGTGCCAGCAGCCAAGGGGGACTAGGTTACACCGGGGAGCTGTTTTTT,CASSQGGLGYTGELFF,TRBJ2-2,.,TRBD2,TRBV4-2
TGCGCCAGCAGCTTGGTGTCGAGCGCCTACAATGAGCAGTTCTTC,CASSLVSSAYNEQFF,TRBJ2-1,.,.,TRBV5-1
TGCGCCAGCAGCCAATATCCCCCCCTCTCTGGGGCCAACGTCCTGACTTTC,CASSQYPPLSGANVLTF,TRBJ2-6,.,.,TRBV4-1
TGTGCCAGCAGCTCAACTAGCGGGGTCTGGGAGCAGTACTTC,CASSSTSGVWEQYF,TRBJ2-5,.,TRBD2,TRBV7-2
TGTGCCAGCAGCGATGGAGGGGGCGTAGGGGAGACCCAGTACTTC,CASSDGGGVGETQYF,TRBJ2-5,many,.,TRBV9
TGTGCCAGCAGCCCCAGAAGCGGGATTAGGGTTGAGCAGTTCTTC,CASSPRSGIRVEQFF,TRBJ2-1,.,TRBD2,TRBV7-3